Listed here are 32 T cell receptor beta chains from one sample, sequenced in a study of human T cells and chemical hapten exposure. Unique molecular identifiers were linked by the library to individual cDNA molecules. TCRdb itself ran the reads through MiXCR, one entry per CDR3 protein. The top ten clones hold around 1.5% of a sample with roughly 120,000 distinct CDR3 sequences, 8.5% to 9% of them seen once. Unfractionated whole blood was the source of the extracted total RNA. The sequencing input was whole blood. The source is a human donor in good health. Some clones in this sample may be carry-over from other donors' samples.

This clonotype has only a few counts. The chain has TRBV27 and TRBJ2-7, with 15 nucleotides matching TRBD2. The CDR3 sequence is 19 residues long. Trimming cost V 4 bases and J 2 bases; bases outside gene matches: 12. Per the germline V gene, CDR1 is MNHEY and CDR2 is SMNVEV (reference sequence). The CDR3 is CASSSPRGTSGRFAYEQYF. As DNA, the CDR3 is TGTGCCAGCAGTTCCCCAAGGGGGACTAGCGGGAGGTTCGCCTACGAGCAGTACTTC.

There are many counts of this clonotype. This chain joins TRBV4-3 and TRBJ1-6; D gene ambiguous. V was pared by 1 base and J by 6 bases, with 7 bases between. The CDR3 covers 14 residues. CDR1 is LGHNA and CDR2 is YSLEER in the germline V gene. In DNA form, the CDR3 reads TGCGCCAGCAGCCAAGTCCCAGCTAATTCACCCCTCCACTTT. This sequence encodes CASSQVPANSPLHF.

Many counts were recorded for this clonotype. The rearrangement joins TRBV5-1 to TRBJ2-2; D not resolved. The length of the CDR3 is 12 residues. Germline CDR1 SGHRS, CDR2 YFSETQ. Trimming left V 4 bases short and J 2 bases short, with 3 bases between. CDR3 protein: CASSSNTGELFF. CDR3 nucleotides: TGCGCCAGCAGCAGCAACACCGGGGAGCTGTTTTTT.

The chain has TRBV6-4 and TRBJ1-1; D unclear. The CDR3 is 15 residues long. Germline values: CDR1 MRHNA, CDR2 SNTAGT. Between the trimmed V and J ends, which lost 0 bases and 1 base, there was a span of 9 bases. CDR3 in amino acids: CASSDSRHANTEAFF. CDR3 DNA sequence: TGTGCCAGCAGTGACTCGAGACATGCGAACACTGAAGCTTTCTTT.

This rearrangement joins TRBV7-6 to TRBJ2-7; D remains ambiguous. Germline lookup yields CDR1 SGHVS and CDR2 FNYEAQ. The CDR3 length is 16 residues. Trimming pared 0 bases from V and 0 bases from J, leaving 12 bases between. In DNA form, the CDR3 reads TGTGCCAGCAGCTTAGCGGCAGGTTTAGCCTCCTACGAGCAGTACTTC. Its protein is CASSLAAGLASYEQYF. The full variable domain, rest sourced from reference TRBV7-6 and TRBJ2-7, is GAGVSQSPRYKVTKRGQDVALRCDPISGHVSLYWYRQALGQGPEFLTYFNYEAQQDKSGLPNDRFSAERPEGSISTLTIQRTEQRDSAMYRCASSLAAGLASYEQYFGPGTRLTVT.

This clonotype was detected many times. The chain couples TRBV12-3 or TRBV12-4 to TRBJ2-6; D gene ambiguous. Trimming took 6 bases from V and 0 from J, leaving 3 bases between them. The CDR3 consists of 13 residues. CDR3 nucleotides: TGTGCCAGCAGAGACTCTGGGGCCAACGTCCTGACTTTC. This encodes CASRDSGANVLTF.

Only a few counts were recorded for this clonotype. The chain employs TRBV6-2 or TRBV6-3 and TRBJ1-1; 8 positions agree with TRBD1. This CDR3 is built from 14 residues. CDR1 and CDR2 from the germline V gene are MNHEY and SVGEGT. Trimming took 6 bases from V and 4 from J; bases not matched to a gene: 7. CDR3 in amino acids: CASRQTGAATEAFF. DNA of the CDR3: TGTGCCAGCAGGCAGACAGGGGCGGCCACTGAAGCTTTCTTT.

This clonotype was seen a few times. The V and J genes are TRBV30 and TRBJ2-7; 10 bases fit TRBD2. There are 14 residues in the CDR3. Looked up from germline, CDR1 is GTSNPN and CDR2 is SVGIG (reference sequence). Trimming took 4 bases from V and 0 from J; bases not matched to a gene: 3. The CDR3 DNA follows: TGTGCCTGGACCCTAGCGGGAGACTCCTACGAGCAGTACTTC. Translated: CAWTLAGDSYEQYF.

CDR3 loop: CASSQQAGEGSYEQYF. The CDR3 DNA is TGTGCCAGCAGCCAGCAAGCGGGAGAAGGCTCCTACGAGCAGTACTTC. This chain joins TRBV14 and TRBJ2-7, with 8 bases identical to TRBD2. CDR3 size: 16 residues. The germline V gene has CDR1 SGHDN and CDR2 FVKESK. The J segment lost 0 bases and the V segment lost 3 bases, leaving 7 bases of the junction unmatched.

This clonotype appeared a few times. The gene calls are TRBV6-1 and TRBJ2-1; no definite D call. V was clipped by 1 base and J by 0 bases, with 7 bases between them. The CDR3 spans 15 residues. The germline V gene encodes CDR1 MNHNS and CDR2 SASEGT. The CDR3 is CASSEGYSSYNEQFF. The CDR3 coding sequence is TGTGCCAGCAGTGAAGGTTATAGCTCCTACAATGAGCAGTTCTTC.

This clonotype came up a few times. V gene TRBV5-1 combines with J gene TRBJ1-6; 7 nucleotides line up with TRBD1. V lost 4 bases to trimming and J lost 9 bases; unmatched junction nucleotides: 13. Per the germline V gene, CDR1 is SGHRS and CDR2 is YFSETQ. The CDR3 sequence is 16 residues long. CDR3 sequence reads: CASSQETGLIGSPLHF. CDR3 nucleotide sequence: TGCGCCAGCAGCCAAGAGACAGGGCTCATTGGTTCACCCCTCCACTTT.

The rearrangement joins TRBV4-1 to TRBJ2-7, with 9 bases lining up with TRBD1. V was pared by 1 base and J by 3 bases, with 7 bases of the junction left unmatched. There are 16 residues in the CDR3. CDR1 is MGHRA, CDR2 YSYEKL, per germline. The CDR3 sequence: CASSQVWTGEVYEQYF. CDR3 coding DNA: TGCGCCAGCAGCCAAGTTTGGACAGGGGAAGTCTACGAGCAGTACTTC.

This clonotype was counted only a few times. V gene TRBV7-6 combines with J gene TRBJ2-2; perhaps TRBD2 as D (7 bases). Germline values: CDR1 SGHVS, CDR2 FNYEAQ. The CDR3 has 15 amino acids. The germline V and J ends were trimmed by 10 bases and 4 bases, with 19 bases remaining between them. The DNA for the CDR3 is TGTGCCACGTTCGGTCGGGGGGCTGGCACCGGGGAGCTGTTTTTT. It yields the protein CATFGRGAGTGELFF. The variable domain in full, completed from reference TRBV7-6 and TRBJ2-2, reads GAGVSQSPRYKVTKRGQDVALRCDPISGHVSLYWYRQALGQGPEFLTYFNYEAQQDKSGLPNDRFSAERPEGSISTLTIQRTEQRDSAMYRCATFGRGAGTGELFFGEGSRLTVL.

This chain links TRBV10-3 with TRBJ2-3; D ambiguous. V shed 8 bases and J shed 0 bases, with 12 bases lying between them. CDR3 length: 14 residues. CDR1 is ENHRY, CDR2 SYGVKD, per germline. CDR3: CAISAVTSTDTQYF. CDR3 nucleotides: TGTGCCATCTCGGCAGTAACTAGCACAGATACGCAGTATTTT.

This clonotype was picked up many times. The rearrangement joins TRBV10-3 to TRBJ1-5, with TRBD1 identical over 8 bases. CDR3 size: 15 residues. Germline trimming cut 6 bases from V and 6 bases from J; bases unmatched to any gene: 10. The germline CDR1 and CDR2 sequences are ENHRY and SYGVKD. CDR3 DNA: TGTGCCATCAGCCGGACAGGGAATTCGGGTCAGCCCCAGCATTTT. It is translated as CAISRTGNSGQPQHF.

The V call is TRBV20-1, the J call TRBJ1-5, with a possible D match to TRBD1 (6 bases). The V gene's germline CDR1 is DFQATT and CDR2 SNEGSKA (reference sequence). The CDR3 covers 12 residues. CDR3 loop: CAAGQSNQPQHF. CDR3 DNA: TGCGCGGCTGGACAGAGCAATCAGCCCCAGCATTTT.

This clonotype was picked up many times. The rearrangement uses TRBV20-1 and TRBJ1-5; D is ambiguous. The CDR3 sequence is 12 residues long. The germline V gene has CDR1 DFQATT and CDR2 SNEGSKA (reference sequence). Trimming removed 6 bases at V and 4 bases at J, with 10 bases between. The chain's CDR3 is CSAGRENQPQHF. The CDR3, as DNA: TGCAGTGCCGGACGGGAGAATCAGCCCCAGCATTTT.

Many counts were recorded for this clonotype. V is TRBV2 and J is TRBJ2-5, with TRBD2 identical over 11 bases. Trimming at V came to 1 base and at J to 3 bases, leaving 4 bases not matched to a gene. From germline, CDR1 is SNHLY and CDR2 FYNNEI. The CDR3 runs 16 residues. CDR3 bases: TGTGCCAGCAGTGAAGGAGGGACTAGCGGTGAAGAGACCCAGTACTTC. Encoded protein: CASSEGGTSGEETQYF.

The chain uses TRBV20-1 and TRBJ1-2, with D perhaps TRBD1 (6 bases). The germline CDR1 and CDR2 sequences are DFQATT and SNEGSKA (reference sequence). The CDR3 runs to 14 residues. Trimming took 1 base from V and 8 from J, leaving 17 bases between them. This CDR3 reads CSARGGGVRIGYTF. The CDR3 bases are TGCAGTGCTAGAGGAGGGGGGGTGAGGATCGGCTACACCTTC.

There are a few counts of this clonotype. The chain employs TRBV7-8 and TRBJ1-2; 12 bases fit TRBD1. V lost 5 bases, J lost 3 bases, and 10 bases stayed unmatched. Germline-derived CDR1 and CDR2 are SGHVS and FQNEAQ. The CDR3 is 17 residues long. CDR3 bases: TGTGCCAGCAGCCTTGCCGGGACAGGGGGCGCGGACTATGGCTACACCTTC. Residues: CASSLAGTGGADYGYTF.

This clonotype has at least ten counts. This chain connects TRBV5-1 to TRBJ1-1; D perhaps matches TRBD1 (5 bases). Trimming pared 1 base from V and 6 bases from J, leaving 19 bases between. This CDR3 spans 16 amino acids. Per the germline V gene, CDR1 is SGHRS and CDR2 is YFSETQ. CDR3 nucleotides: TGCGCCAGCAGCTTGATTTCAGCGGGGGAAGGGGCTGAAGCTTTCTTT. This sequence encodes CASSLISAGEGAEAFF.

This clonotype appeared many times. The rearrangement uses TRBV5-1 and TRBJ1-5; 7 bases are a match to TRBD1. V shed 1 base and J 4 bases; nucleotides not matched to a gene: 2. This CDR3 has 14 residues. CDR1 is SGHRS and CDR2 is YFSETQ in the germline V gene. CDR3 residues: CASSLTTGNQPQHF. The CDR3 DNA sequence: TGCGCCAGCAGCTTGACGACAGGGAATCAGCCCCAGCATTTT.

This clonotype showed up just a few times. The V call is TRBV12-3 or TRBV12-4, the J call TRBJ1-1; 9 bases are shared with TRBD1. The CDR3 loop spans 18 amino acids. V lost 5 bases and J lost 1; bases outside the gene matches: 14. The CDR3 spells CASSPPRDRDGGNTEAFF. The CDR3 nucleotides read TGTGCCAGCAGTCCCCCCCGGGACAGGGACGGTGGGAACACTGAAGCTTTCTTT.

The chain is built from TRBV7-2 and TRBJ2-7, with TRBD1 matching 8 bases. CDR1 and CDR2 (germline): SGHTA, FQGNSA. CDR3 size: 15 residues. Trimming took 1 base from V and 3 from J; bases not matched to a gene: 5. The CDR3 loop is CASSLGTGFSYEQYF. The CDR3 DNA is TGTGCCAGCAGCTTAGGGACAGGGTTTAGCTACGAGCAGTACTTC.

The CDR3 coding sequence is TGTGCCAGCAGTGCGGGTCAGGGGATTACTGAAGCTTTCTTT. It yields the protein CASSAGQGITEAFF. This rearrangement joins TRBV6-9 to TRBJ1-1, with D possibly matching TRBD1 (6 bases). V was clipped by 5 bases and J by 5 bases, with 15 bases between them. CDR1 and CDR2 (germline): MNHGY, SVAAGI. This CDR3 contains 14 residues.

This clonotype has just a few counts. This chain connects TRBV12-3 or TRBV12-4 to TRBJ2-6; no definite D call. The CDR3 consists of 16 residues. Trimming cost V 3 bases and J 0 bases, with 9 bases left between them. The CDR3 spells CASSLRPTSGANVLTF. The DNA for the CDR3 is TGTGCCAGCAGTTTGAGGCCGACCTCTGGGGCCAACGTCCTGACTTTC.

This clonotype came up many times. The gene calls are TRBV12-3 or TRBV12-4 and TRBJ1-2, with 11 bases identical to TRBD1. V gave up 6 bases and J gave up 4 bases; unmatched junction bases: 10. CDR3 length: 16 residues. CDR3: CASSRTGGQGGYGYTF. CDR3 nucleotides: TGTGCCAGCAGCCGTACAGGGGGACAGGGGGGCTATGGCTACACCTTC.

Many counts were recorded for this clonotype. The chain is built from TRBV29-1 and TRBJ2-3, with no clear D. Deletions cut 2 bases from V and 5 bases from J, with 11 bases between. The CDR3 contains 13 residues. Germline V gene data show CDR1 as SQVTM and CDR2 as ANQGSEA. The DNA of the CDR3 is TGCAGCGTTGAACGTCAGGTCAGAGATACGCAGTATTTT. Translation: CSVERQVRDTQYF.

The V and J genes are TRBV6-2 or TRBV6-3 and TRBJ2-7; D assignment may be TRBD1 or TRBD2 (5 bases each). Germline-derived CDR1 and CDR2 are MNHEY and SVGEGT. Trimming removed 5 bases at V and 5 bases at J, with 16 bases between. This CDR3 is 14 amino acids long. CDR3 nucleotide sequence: TGTGCCAGCAGTCCCGGGGCGGGTATCAACGAGCAGTACTTC. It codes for CASSPGAGINEQYF.

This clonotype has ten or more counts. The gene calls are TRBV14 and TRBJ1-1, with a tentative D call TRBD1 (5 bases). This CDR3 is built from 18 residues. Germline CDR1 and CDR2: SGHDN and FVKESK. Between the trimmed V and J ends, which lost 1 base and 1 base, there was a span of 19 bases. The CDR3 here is CASSQGRGGMDPNTEAFF. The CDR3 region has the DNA TGTGCCAGCAGCCAAGGTAGGGGTGGTATGGACCCGAACACTGAAGCTTTCTTT. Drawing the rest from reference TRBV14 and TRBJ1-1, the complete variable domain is EAGVTQFPSHSVIEKGQTVTLRCDPISGHDNLYWYRRVMGKEIKFLLHFVKESKQDESGMPNNRFLAERTGGTYSTLKVQPAELEDSGVYFCASSQGRGGMDPNTEAFFGQGTRLTVV.

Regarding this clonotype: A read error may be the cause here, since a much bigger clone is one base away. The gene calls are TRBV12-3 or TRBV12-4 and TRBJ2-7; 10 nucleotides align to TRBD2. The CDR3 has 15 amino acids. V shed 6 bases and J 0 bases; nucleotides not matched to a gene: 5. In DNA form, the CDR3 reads TGTGCCAGCAGCATCCTAGCGGGGGCCTCCTACGAGCAGTACTTC. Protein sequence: CASSILAGASYEQYF.

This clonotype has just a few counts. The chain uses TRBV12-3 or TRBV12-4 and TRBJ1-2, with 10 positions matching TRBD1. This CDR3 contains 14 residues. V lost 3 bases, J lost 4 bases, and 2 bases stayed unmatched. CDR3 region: CASSLRQGAYGYTF. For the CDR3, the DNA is TGTGCCAGCAGTTTGAGACAGGGGGCCTATGGCTACACCTTC.